This record concerns one T cell receptor beta chain sequence. Its antigen is currently unknown. The data are from a study of shared clonotypes between healthy human individuals. The overall study: CD4 naive cells filled three plates per donor, CD4 memory three, CD8 naive two and CD8 memory one.

In germline, CDR1 is SGHAT, CDR2 FQNNGV. Trimming left V 1 base short and J 6 bases short, with 13 bases between. The CDR3 consists of 14 residues. Study-wide points: Owing to a small donor count, the genetic and exposure-history diversity represented was limited.

An assay was performed, and its level was deep. TCRdb's table, derived via immunoSEQ multiplex PCR, lists solely in-frame clones and lacks some. The data show millions of clones, around 96% seen once. Positively selected for CCR7, the CD45RO-negative cells used as naive CD8 cells excluded terminally differentiated effector memory CD45RA+ cells. Donors, without exception, were Caucasian adults residing in Nashville, Tennessee. The sequenced sample was naive CD8+ T cells sorted from blood. The rearrangement joins TRBV11-2 to TRBJ2-7, with D possibly being TRBD1 (6 bases). The clonotype comes from a young man in good health. Here the CDR3 DNA reads TGTGCCAGCAGCTTAGGTACAGGGCTGCTCGAGCAGTACTTC. Its translation is CASSLGTGLLEQYF.